Below, 27 T cell receptor beta chains from the same sample are listed, as sequenced in a study of identical twins. MiXCR, run by TCRdb on the 5' RACE reads, gives a single entry per CDR3 protein. The table lists 410,000 or so distinct CDR3 sequences, about 18% of them singletons. The sample comprised naive T cells sorted from blood. These receptors came from a man aged 50 or older in good health.

This clonotype has a count of ten or more. The genes are TRBV10-3 and TRBJ1-6; a weak D match, TRBD1 (5 bases). CDR3 length: 14 amino acids. Germline V gives CDR1 ENHRY, CDR2 SYGVKD. Trimming shortened V by 5 bases and J by 5 bases, and 10 bases separated the two germline ends. CDR3 DNA sequence: TGTGCCATCAGTCAGGGACCGGATAATTCACCCCTCCACTTT. Amino acids: CAISQGPDNSPLHF.

V and J are TRBV28 and TRBJ1-1, with D hard to call. V lost 7 bases to trimming and J lost 1 base, with 7 bases between them. The CDR3 consists of 12 residues. CDR1 and CDR2 from the germline V gene are MDHEN and SYDVKM. The CDR3 sequence: CASKWWNTEAFF. The CDR3 region has the DNA TGTGCCAGCAAGTGGTGGAACACTGAAGCTTTCTTT.

With respect to this clonotype: A much larger clone lies one base from this, so it may be a read error. The gene calls are TRBV12-3 or TRBV12-4 and TRBJ2-2; no clear D. Trimming removed 3 bases from V and 0 bases from J, with 11 bases in between. The CDR3 is 16 amino acids. The CDR3 sequence: CASSFPSATNTGELFF. DNA of the CDR3: TGTGCCAGCAGTTTTCCCTCTGCTACGAACACCGGGGAGCTGTTTTTT.

The sample holds a few counts of this clonotype. The chain joins TRBV7-9 to TRBJ2-1; D uncertain. V lost 1 base, J lost 5 bases, and 6 bases lay in between. CDR1 and CDR2 (germline): SEHNR, FQNEAQ (reference sequence). The CDR3 loop spans 13 amino acids. CDR3 bases: TGTGCCAGCAGCTTAGGATGGGACAATGAGCAGTTCTTC. Translating it yields CASSLGWDNEQFF.

V is TRBV10-3 and J is TRBJ2-7, with 9 bases fitting TRBD1. CDR1 and CDR2 (germline): ENHRY, SYGVKD. The CDR3 spans 14 residues. After removal of 7 bases from V and 6 bases from J, the junction contained 10 bases not matched to a gene. CDR3 residues: CAIKTTGGIPEQYF. The CDR3 DNA sequence: TGTGCCATCAAGACGACAGGGGGAATCCCCGAGCAGTACTTC.

The CDR3 reads CASSLEPGAGYGYTF. In nucleotides, the CDR3 is TGCGCCAGCAGCTTGGAGCCGGGGGCAGGATATGGCTACACCTTC. This chain uses TRBV5-1 with TRBJ1-2; possible D gene TRBD1, 6 bases. The CDR3 length is 15 residues. Germline CDR1 and CDR2: SGHRS and YFSETQ. Trimming cost V 0 bases and J 5 bases, with 14 bases left between them.

This clonotype was picked up a small number of times. CDR3: CSAQGGAGQDYNEQFF. DNA for the CDR3: TGCAGTGCGCAGGGGGGTGCTGGACAGGACTACAATGAGCAGTTCTTC. The V call is TRBV20-1, the J call TRBJ2-1; maybe TRBD1 (7 bases). Trimming took 6 bases from V and 3 from J, leaving 21 bases between them. Germline lookup yields CDR1 DFQATT and CDR2 SNEGSKA (reference sequence). The CDR3 runs 16 residues.

In its sample, this clonotype was seen a few times. This rearrangement joins TRBV7-6 to TRBJ2-1; D possibly corresponds to TRBD2 (5 bases). The length of the CDR3 is 15 residues. The germline V and J ends were trimmed by 1 base and 6 bases, with 13 bases remaining between them. Germline V gives CDR1 SGHVS, CDR2 FNYEAQ. The CDR3 DNA is TGTGCCAGCAGCTTAGAGGGCGGGCGACCCAATGAGCAGTTCTTC. Its translation: CASSLEGGRPNEQFF. The variable domain in full, with the rest retrieved from reference TRBV7-6 and TRBJ2-1, is GAGVSQSPRYKVTKRGQDVALRCDPISGHVSLYWYRQALGQGPEFLTYFNYEAQQDKSGLPNDRFSAERPEGSISTLTIQRTEQRDSAMYRCASSLEGGRPNEQFFGPGTRLTVL.

The rearrangement links TRBV6-1 to TRBJ2-2; TRBD2 might be the D (7 bases). Trimming removed 7 bases at V and 6 bases at J, with 12 bases between. The CDR3 is 13 amino acids. In germline, CDR1 is MNHNS, CDR2 SASEGT. The CDR3 reads CASTWGGPGELFF. The DNA of the CDR3 is TGTGCCAGCACGTGGGGGGGCCCCGGGGAGCTGTTTTTT.

This chain links TRBV3-1 with TRBJ1-2; perhaps TRBD1 as D (5 bases). V was shortened by 4 bases and J by 3 bases, with 12 bases between the two germline ends. Germline lookup yields CDR1 LGHDT and CDR2 YNNKEL (reference sequence). The CDR3 consists of 14 residues. The DNA for the CDR3 is TGTGCCAGCAGCCGAGGGGTAGGAGACTATGGCTACACCTTC. This codes for CASSRGVGDYGYTF.

This clonotype was recorded at least ten times. The chain is built from TRBV7-9 and TRBJ1-2; TRBD1 aligns across 7 bases. Germline CDR1 is SEHNR and CDR2 is FQNEAQ (reference sequence). The CDR3 is 15 amino acids. V dropped 2 bases and J dropped 4; count of bases not matched to a gene: 7. CDR3 in DNA: TGTGCCAGCAGCTTAATCCGACAGGGACTCTATGGCTACACCTTC. It encodes CASSLIRQGLYGYTF. Based on the CDR3 plus reference TRBV7-9 and TRBJ1-2, the full variable domain is DTGVSQNPRHKITKRGQNVTFRCDPISEHNRLYWYRQTLGQGPEFLTYFQNEAQLEKSRLLSDRFSAERPKGSFSTLEIQRTEQGDSAMYLCASSLIRQGLYGYTFGSGTRLTVV.

This sequence joins TRBV11-2 and TRBJ2-5, with D possibly being TRBD2 (5 bases). The DNA end favors TRBJ2-1, so the J call may be wrong. Per germline, CDR1 SGHAT and CDR2 FQNNGV. There are 12 residues in the CDR3. CDR3 sequence (DNA): TGTGCCAGCAGCTTAGATGGGGAGACCCAGTTCTTC. It translates to CASSLDGETQFF.

The chain has TRBV10-3 and TRBJ2-5; TRBD2 agrees at 11 bases. Germline V CDR1 and CDR2: ENHRY, SYGVKD. This CDR3 has 16 amino acids. Germline trimming cut 3 bases from V and 7 bases from J; bases unmatched to any gene: 10. The DNA for the CDR3 is TGTGCCATCAGTGAACCCATAGCGGGAGGGCCGCGGACCCAGTACTTC. Amino acids: CAISEPIAGGPRTQYF.

This clonotype was counted a few times. The DNA for the CDR3 is TGTGCCAGCAGCCGCAGACTAGCGGGGAGGACCGGGGAGCTGTTTTTT. It specifies CASSRRLAGRTGELFF. The V call is TRBV7-8, the J call TRBJ2-2; 11 bases agree with TRBD2. Germline assignment: CDR1 SGHVS and CDR2 FQNEAQ. The CDR3 has 16 residues. J gave up 5 bases and V 5 bases, and 7 bases lay outside the gene matches.

This clonotype was counted a few times. J is TRBJ2-7 and V is TRBV4-2; 9 bases line up with TRBD1. Germline loops: CDR1 LGHNA, CDR2 YNFKEQ. The J segment lost 3 bases and the V segment lost 1 base, leaving 4 bases of the junction unmatched. The CDR3 has 15 residues. Written as DNA, the CDR3 is TGTGCCAGCAGCCAAGCCTTGACAGGGGGCTACGAGCAGTACTTC. Protein product: CASSQALTGGYEQYF.

The V and J genes are TRBV5-5 and TRBJ2-1; 10 bases agree with TRBD2. Germline-derived CDR1 and CDR2 are SGHKS and YYEKEE (reference sequence). The trim removed 4 bases at V and 0 bases at J, leaving 4 bases unmatched. The CDR3 runs to 16 residues. The chain's CDR3 is CASSPLAGGSYNEQFF. For the CDR3, the DNA is TGTGCCAGCAGCCCTTTAGCGGGAGGCTCCTACAATGAGCAGTTCTTC. Looking up the rest from reference TRBV5-5 and TRBJ2-1 gives the full variable domain: DAGVTQSPTHLIKTRGQQVTLRCSPISGHKSVSWYQQVLGQGPQFIFQYYEKEERGRGNFPDRFSARQFPNYSSELNVNALLLGDSALYLCASSPLAGGSYNEQFFGPGTRLTVL.

This clonotype was observed many times. The J gene is TRBJ2-2, the V gene TRBV12-3 or TRBV12-4, with D possibly called TRBD1 or TRBD2 (5 bases each). With 3 bases removed from V and 0 bases from J, the gap between germline ends came to 8 bases. CDR3 length: 15 residues. In DNA form, the CDR3 reads TGTGCCAGCAGTTTTGGGGGTTCGAACACCGGGGAGCTGTTTTTT. It translates to CASSFGGSNTGELFF.

The chain links TRBV11-2 to TRBJ2-1, with D perhaps given as TRBD1 or TRBD2 (5 bases each). Trimming took 5 bases from V and 7 from J, leaving 15 bases between them. The germline V gene encodes CDR1 SGHAT and CDR2 FQNNGV. The CDR3 covers 14 residues. CDR3 in amino acids: CASSRGTLGNEQFF. The CDR3 nucleotides are TGTGCCAGCAGCCGAGGGACGCTCGGGAATGAGCAGTTCTTC. Full variable domain (missing parts from reference TRBV11-2 and TRBJ2-1): EAGVAQSPRYKIIEKRQSVAFWCNPISGHATLYWYQQILGQGPKLLIQFQNNGVVDDSQLPKDRFSAERLKGVDSTLKIQPAKLEDSAVYLCASSRGTLGNEQFFGPGTRLTVL.

V gene TRBV29-1 combines with J gene TRBJ2-7; 7 nucleotides align to TRBD1. Looked up from germline, CDR1 is SQVTM and CDR2 is ANQGSEA. Losses at the gene ends were 6 bases for V and 0 bases for J; bases not matched to a gene: 14. This CDR3 has 16 residues. The chain's CDR3 is CSVQGVLGTSSYEQYF. The CDR3 DNA is TGCAGCGTCCAGGGGGTCCTGGGGACATCCTCCTACGAGCAGTACTTC.

The gene calls are TRBV27 and TRBJ2-5; the match to TRBD2 covers 8 bases. Per germline, CDR1 MNHEY and CDR2 SMNVEV (reference sequence). This CDR3 has 17 residues. V gave up 0 bases and J gave up 5 bases; unmatched junction bases: 11. The CDR3 spells CASSLSAVGRAGETQYF. CDR3 nucleotides: TGTGCCAGCAGTTTATCGGCTGTCGGGAGGGCCGGGGAGACCCAGTACTTC.

A few counts support this clonotype. The chain is built from TRBV9 and TRBJ2-1, with 7 bases aligning to TRBD2. V shed 3 bases and J 3 bases; nucleotides not matched to a gene: 0. The CDR3 has 13 residues. Germline CDR1 is SGDLS and CDR2 is YYNGEE. Here the CDR3 DNA reads TGTGCCAGCAGCGGCGGGGGCTACAATGAGCAGTTCTTC. Translation: CASSGGGYNEQFF.

The chain carries TRBV6-1 and TRBJ1-3; 7 positions agree with TRBD1. With 6 bases clipped from V and 4 bases from J, the junction kept 6 bases outside the gene matches. CDR1 and CDR2 from the germline V gene are MNHNS and SASEGT. This CDR3 has 14 residues. CDR3 region: CASSPGTDGNTIYF. CDR3 nucleotides: TGTGCCAGCAGCCCCGGGACAGACGGAAACACCATATATTTT.

This clonotype occurred many times. The genes are TRBV12-3 or TRBV12-4 and TRBJ1-2, with 8 bases aligning to TRBD1. This CDR3 has 17 residues. V shed 1 base, J shed 5 bases, and the junction held 12 bases outside the gene matches. The CDR3 region is CASSLGPTGQGRYGYTF. CDR3 coding DNA: TGTGCCAGCAGTTTAGGCCCTACTGGACAGGGCCGATATGGCTACACCTTC.

V gene TRBV12-3 or TRBV12-4 combines with J gene TRBJ1-3; TRBD1 agrees at 7 bases. The CDR3 is 16 amino acids. Germline trimming cut 6 bases from V and 0 bases from J; bases unmatched to any gene: 8. CDR3 sequence reads: CASRRDRASSGNTIYF. The DNA of the CDR3 is TGTGCCAGCAGACGTGACAGGGCCAGCTCTGGAAACACCATATATTTT.

Worth noting for this clonotype: Being one base from a much bigger clone, this may be a read error. This is likely a read error, given that the CDR3 carries no conserved phenylalanine or tryptophan at its end. The chain carries TRBV28 and TRBJ1-2, with unresolved D. V was clipped by 7 bases and J by 0 bases, with 9 bases between them. The CDR3 is 13 amino acids. Germline-derived CDR1 and CDR2 are MDHEN and SYDVKM. In DNA, the CDR3 is TGTGCCAGCACCTCCCCCACTAACTATGGCTACACCATC. Its translation: CASTSPTNYGYTI.

The rearrangement joins TRBV20-1 to TRBJ2-3; 8 nucleotides match TRBD2. Germline V lookup: CDR1 DFQATT, CDR2 SNEGSKA (reference sequence). The trim removed 3 bases at V and 2 bases at J, leaving 16 bases unmatched. This CDR3 region has 18 residues. CDR3 protein: CSASKMSASGLITDTQYF. The CDR3 nucleotides are TGCAGTGCTAGTAAAATGAGCGCTAGCGGGTTAATCACAGATACGCAGTATTTT.

This clonotype was recorded a few times. The V call is TRBV5-1, the J call TRBJ1-1, with a possible D match to TRBD1 (6 bases). Trimming took 8 bases from V and 0 from J, leaving 17 bases between them. This CDR3 spans 15 amino acids. CDR1 and CDR2 (germline): SGHRS, YFSETQ. The DNA of the CDR3 is TGCGCCAGTTCGGGGGGCGCGGGGTTGAACACTGAAGCTTTCTTT. Translation gives CASSGGAGLNTEAFF.